This TCR beta chain emerged from a study of radiotherapy plus CTLA-4 blockade in lung cancer. Generated by immunoSEQ multiplex PCR, the TCRdb table keeps only in-frame clones and is missing some. The table shows tens of thousands of clones, with 77% occurring only once. Trimming stripped 0 bases from V and 3 bases from J, with 12 bases between. There are 15 residues in the CDR3. Germline lookup yields CDR1 MGHRA and CDR2 YSYEKL. The V and J genes are TRBV4-1 and TRBJ2-7; a possible D gene is TRBD2 (5 bases). The source was peripheral blood, collected from a patient treated with radiotherapy plus ipilimumab. The clonotype originates from a human donor with non-small cell lung cancer that progressed on radiotherapy plus ipilimumab. DNA of the CDR3: TGCGCCAGCAGCCAAGATCGAGGGCGCGGCTACGAGCAGTACTTC. Protein: CASSQDRGRGYEQYF.